These T cell receptor beta chains were read from a single sample in a study of STAT3 mutations in large granular lymphocyte leukemia. Only in-frame clones appear in the TCRdb table, and some are missing; sequencing was by immunoSEQ multiplex PCR. The sample comprises roughly 35,000 clones, approximately 91% of which are singletons, and about 0.46% rests with the top ten. Sequenced sample: PBMCs. Receptor source: a human donor with T large granular lymphocyte leukemia. Some clones in this sample may be carry-over from other donors' samples. CDR3s include the opening cysteine and the closing phenylalanine or tryptophan. A D gene is named only where the DNA matches it firmly. Part of the rows lack a size; the others show once, few, many or a class for expanded clones.

d_gene	abundance	v_gene	j_gene	CDR3aa	CDR3nt
NA	NA	TRBV7-9	TRBJ2-7	CASSLGGGGYYEQYF	TGTGCCAGCAGCTTAGGGGGAGGAGGGTACTACGAGCAGTACTTC
NA	once	TRBV11-2	TRBJ2-3	CASSLGTTDTQYF	TGTGCCAGCAGCTTAGGCACCACAGATACGCAGTATTTT
NA	NA	TRBV6-6	TRBJ1-1	CASTGAAMNTEAFF	TGTGCCAGCACCGGAGCGGCGATGAACACTGAAGCTTTCTTT
NA	NA	TRBV30	TRBJ1-5	CAWSSPWGSNQPQHF	TGTGCCTGGAGTTCTCCGTGGGGTAGCAATCAGCCCCAGCATTTT
TRBD2	NA	TRBV29-1	TRBJ2-5	CSGDLAGGETQYF	TGCAGCGGAGACCTAGCGGGGGGAGAGACCCAGTACTTC
TRBD1	NA	TRBV4-1	TRBJ2-2	CASSQLTGTGELFF	TGCGCCAGCAGCCAGCTGACAGGGACCGGGGAGCTGTTTTTT
NA	NA	TRBV5-1	TRBJ1-3	CASSLGFSGNTIYF	TGCGCCAGCAGCTTGGGGTTCTCTGGAAACACCATATATTTT
NA	NA	TRBV7-9	TRBJ1-5	CASSLDGNQPQHF	TGTGCCAGCAGCTTAGATGGGAATCAGCCCCAGCATTTT
NA	NA	TRBV1	TRBJ2-5	CTSSLEGLAGEETQYF	TGCACCAGCAGCCTAGAAGGACTAGCGGGGGAAGAGACCCAGTACTTC
NA	NA	TRBV6-1	TRBJ1-1	CASSYRDFAEAFF	TGTGCCAGCAGCTACAGGGACTTCGCTGAAGCTTTCTTT
TRBD1	NA	TRBV5-1	TRBJ1-1	CASSTQGAGMGTEAFF	TGCGCCAGCAGCACCCAGGGGGCGGGTATGGGGACTGAAGCTTTCTTT
NA	NA	TRBV7-9	TRBJ2-3	CASRLTDTQYF	TGTGCCAGCAGGCTCACAGATACGCAGTATTTT
NA	medium-sized	TRBV16	TRBJ1-5	CASSQLQGDQPQHF	TGTGCCAGCAGCCAATTGCAGGGAGATCAGCCCCAGCATTTT
TRBD2	medium-sized	TRBV6-4	TRBJ2-3	CASSDSASGGSDTQYF	TGTGCCAGCAGTGACTCGGCTAGCGGGGGGTCAGATACGCAGTATTTT
NA	NA	TRBV2	TRBJ1-5	CASKAELSNQPQHF	TGTGCCAGCAAGGCAGAACTTAGCAATCAGCCCCAGCATTTT
NA	NA	TRBV7-9	TRBJ2-7	CASSLYQGNYEQYF	TGTGCCAGCAGCTTGTACCAGGGGAACTACGAGCAGTACTTC
NA	few	TRBV2	TRBJ2-5	CASSAEGTQYF	TGTGCCAGCAGTGCGGAAGGGACCCAGTACTTC
NA	NA	TRBV4-2	TRBJ2-3	CASSQDGGLDTQYF	TGTGCCAGCAGCCAAGATGGGGGGTTAGATACGCAGTATTTT
TRBD1	NA	TRBV5-1	TRBJ1-6	CASRTLGQGGNSPLHF	TGCGCCAGCAGAACCCTCGGACAGGGGGGAAATTCACCCCTCCACTTT
NA	once	TRBV4-2	TRBJ2-3	CASSTVGTDTQYF	TGTGCCAGCAGCACAGTAGGCACAGATACGCAGTATTTT
NA	few	TRBV30	TRBJ2-5	CAWSVRGAETQYF	TGTGCCTGGAGTGTAAGAGGGGCCGAGACCCAGTACTTC
TRBD1	once	TRBV27	TRBJ2-2	CASSPRTGNTGELFF	TGTGCCAGCAGTCCCCGGACAGGGAACACCGGGGAGCTGTTTTTT
TRBD1	NA	TRBV11-2	TRBJ2-3	CASSFGQGPDTQYF	TGTGCCAGCAGCTTCGGACAGGGGCCCGATACGCAGTATTTT
TRBD2	few	TRBV6-7	TRBJ2-7	CASSWGLAGGGYEQYF	TGTGCCAGCAGTTGGGGACTAGCGGGGGGGGGCTACGAGCAGTACTTC
NA	NA	TRBV29-1	TRBJ1-2	CSVELGRKYGYTF	TGCAGCGTGGAGTTGGGACGGAAGTATGGCTACACCTTC
TRBD2	NA	TRBV19	TRBJ2-1	CASTHFLAGSNEQFF	TGTGCCAGTACCCACTTCCTAGCGGGGTCTAATGAGCAGTTCTTC
NA	NA	TRBV6-5	TRBJ2-3	CASSAGSPTDTQYF	TGTGCCAGCAGCGCGGGGAGCCCCACAGATACGCAGTATTTT
TRBD1	NA	TRBV28	TRBJ2-5	CASSRRQGGIPTQYF	TGTGCCAGCAGTAGAAGACAGGGGGGGATTCCGACCCAGTACTTC
NA	NA	TRBV7-2	TRBJ2-3	CAITARGTDTQYF	TGTGCCATCACAGCACGGGGAACAGATACGCAGTATTTT
NA	NA	TRBV4-3	TRBJ1-2	CASSQTGVYGYTF	TGCGCCAGCAGCCAGACAGGAGTTTATGGCTACACCTTC
NA	NA	TRBV6-6	TRBJ1-3	CASRETASGNTIYF	TGTGCCAGCAGGGAGACAGCCTCTGGAAACACCATATATTTT
NA	NA	TRBV23-1	TRBJ1-4	CASSHRGSF	TGCGCCAGCAGTCATCGAGGGTCCTTT
NA	NA	TRBV6-5	TRBJ1-2	CASSYSGQNYGYTF	TGTGCCAGCAGTTACTCCGGACAGAACTATGGCTACACCTTC
TRBD1	once	TRBV6-5	TRBJ1-2	CASSYGGQGTNYGYTF	TGTGCCAGCAGTTACGGGGGACAGGGGACTAACTATGGCTACACCTTC
NA	NA	TRBV30	TRBJ1-2	CAWSPQGPGYTF	TGTGCCTGGAGTCCCCAGGGACCCGGCTACACCTTC
NA	NA	TRBV4-3	TRBJ1-6	CASSQDSPTYSPLHF	TGCGCCAGCAGCCAAGACAGCCCAACTTATTCACCCCTCCACTTT
NA	NA	TRBV7-9	TRBJ2-5	CASSSEEETQYF	TGTGCCAGCAGCTCAGAGGAGGAGACCCAGTACTTC
NA	NA	TRBV2	TRBJ1-2	CASSERAVYGYTF	TGTGCCAGCAGTGAGAGGGCGGTCTATGGCTACACCTTC
NA	NA	TRBV14	TRBJ2-7	CASSQDRVGEQYF	TGTGCCAGCAGCCAAGACAGGGTGGGTGAGCAGTACTTC
NA	once	TRBV1	TRBJ2-1	CTSRLTEGQYNEQFF	TGCACCAGCAGACTGACCGAGGGACAATACAATGAGCAGTTCTTC
NA	once	TRBV28	TRBJ1-2	CASSFTGSGYTF	TGTGCCAGCAGTTTTACAGGGTCTGGCTACACCTTC
NA	NA	TRBV19	TRBJ2-7	CASSIGSYEQYF	TGTGCCAGTAGTATTGGTTCCTACGAGCAGTACTTC
NA	NA	TRBV5-4	TRBJ2-5	CASSLSREDQETQYF	TGTGCCAGCAGCTTGTCCAGGGAGGACCAAGAGACCCAGTACTTC
NA	NA	TRBV5-4	TRBJ2-2	CASSFLLSSNTGELFF	TGTGCCAGCAGCTTCTTACTCTCCTCGAACACCGGGGAGCTGTTTTTT
NA	NA	TRBV4-2	TRBJ1-5	CASSQEKGFGNQPQHF	TGTGCCAGCAGCCAAGAGAAAGGGTTCGGCAATCAGCCCCAGCATTTT
TRBD1	NA	TRBV10-3	TRBJ1-6	CAIRDRELASPLHF	TGTGCCATCAGGGACAGGGAGTTGGCTTCACCCCTCCACTTT
NA	NA	TRBV5-1	TRBJ1-1	CASSLDRRTEAFF	TGCGCCAGCAGCTTGGATCGTAGGACTGAAGCTTTCTTT
NA	NA	TRBV13	TRBJ1-2	CASSRGQPTPNYGYTF	TGTGCCAGCAGCCGTGGACAACCTACTCCTAACTATGGCTACACCTTC
NA	NA	TRBV7-9	TRBJ1-1	CASSFSAGGNTEAFF	TGTGCCAGCAGCTTCTCGGCGGGAGGGAACACTGAAGCTTTCTTT
NA	NA	TRBV7-9	TRBJ1-2	CASSSKGVPVNYGYTF	TGTGCCAGCAGCTCTAAAGGGGTCCCGGTAAACTATGGCTACACCTTC
NA	NA	TRBV29-1	TRBJ1-1	CSVAPAGLTEAFF	TGCAGCGTTGCGCCTGCAGGGCTCACTGAAGCTTTCTTT
NA	NA	TRBV5-5	TRBJ1-1	CASSLGANPSTEAFF	TGTGCCAGCAGCCTGGGCGCTAACCCGAGCACTGAAGCTTTCTTT
NA	few	TRBV28	TRBJ2-4	CASSLSGTGEHIQYF	TGTGCCAGCAGTTTATCGGGGACGGGGGAACACATTCAGTACTTC
TRBD2	NA	TRBV4-1	TRBJ2-7	CASSTQRGGSYEQYF	TGCGCCAGCAGCACCCAGCGGGGGGGGTCCTACGAGCAGTACTTC
NA	NA	TRBV27	TRBJ1-2	CASSPLTRVSHEGYTF	TGTGCCAGCAGTCCACTCACCCGGGTCTCCCATGAGGGCTACACCTTC
NA	NA	TRBV4-1	TRBJ1-2	CATRGGETNYGYTF	TGCGCCACCAGGGGAGGGGAGACTAACTATGGCTACACCTTC
NA	NA	TRBV6-5	TRBJ1-6	CASSYSGRVNSPLHF	TGTGCCAGCAGTTACTCGGGCAGGGTGAATTCACCCCTCCACTTT
NA	NA	TRBV7-8	TRBJ2-6	CASSLLGAGALWSANVLTF	TGTGCCAGCAGCTTACTCGGGGCGGGTGCGCTCTGGTCTGCCAACGTCCTGACTTTC
TRBD1	NA	TRBV5-1	TRBJ1-2	CASSLGQGRGYGYTF	TGCGCCAGCAGCTTGGGACAGGGTCGGGGCTATGGCTACACCTTC
NA	NA	TRBV28	TRBJ1-2	CASSLPLTVGGYTF	TGTGCCAGCAGTTTACCCCTCACGGTGGGGGGCTACACCTTC